This T cell receptor beta chain was identified during a study of siplizumab effects on memory and regulatory T cells. Notes on the study in general: Roughly 80-97% of dividing CD4+ or CD8+ clones were without an attributable naive or memory phenotype. Confirmation was lacking for the suppressive function of proliferating Tregs derived from siplizumab cultures.

Assay: immunoSEQ multiplex PCR; the TCRdb copy retains only in-frame clones and omits some. Found here are tens of thousands of clones, 88% of them singletons; the top ten hold about 1.5%. Germline values: CDR1 WSHSY, CDR2 SAAADI. CDR3 length: 15 amino acids. The germline V and J ends were trimmed by 4 bases and 2 bases, with 13 bases remaining between them. Details on this clone: The antigen is undetermined.

Material for sequencing was Tregs sorted from blood. This chain connects TRBV10-2 to TRBJ2-3; tentatively, D is TRBD1 or TRBD2 (6 bases each). The source of this sequence is a human donor in good health. The CDR3 region is CASSVNGGPTDTQYF. The CDR3 bases are TGCGCCAGCAGTGTAAACGGGGGCCCCACAGATACGCAGTATTTT.